Below, 14 T cell receptor beta chains from the same sample are listed, as sequenced in a study of vaccination and CD4 T cells after COVID-19 (dated by TCRdb to 2021 to 2024). The treatment or condition label, as the study defines it: roughly 10-day PBMC culture with coronavirus spike peptide pools or control peptides (ViraFEST assay). Preparation of the library involved PCR. TCRdb names Illumina iSeq 100 as the instrument used. At the Johns Hopkins FTIC core, DNA from the cultured CD4+ T cells underwent TCR sequencing with the Oncomine TCR Beta short-read assay. TCRdb reworked the public reads: Q25 trimming with fastp, MiXCR clone assembly, productive beta chains retained. Rows with a matching CDR3 protein are joined into one entry that keeps the most common DNA and genes. Here the sample has roughly 5,400 distinct CDR3 sequences; 71% occur a single time. The ten largest account for 23% of the sample.

Antigens of these TCRs are unknown. Sequencing input: CD4+ T cells from blood, cultured in vitro. These receptors originate from a human donor who had recovered from COVID-19.

The V and J genes are TRBV11-2 and TRBJ2-1; 7 bases agree with TRBD1. Germline V gene lookup returns CDR1 SGHAT and CDR2 FQNNGV. The V gene end was trimmed by 4 bases and the J gene end by 4 bases; junction bases not matched to a gene: 7. The CDR3 totals 15 residues. The CDR3 DNA reads as TGTGCCAGCAGCTCGCCGAGGGGGCTATACAATGAGCAGTTCTTC. Amino acids: CASSSPRGLYNEQFF.

V gene TRBV20-1 combines with J gene TRBJ2-2; D remains unclear. The germline gives CDR1 DFQATT, CDR2 SNEGSKA (reference sequence). CDR3 size: 14 residues. The V and J ends lost 5 bases and 4 bases respectively, with 14 bases between them. CDR3 in DNA: TGCAGTGCTTCCCGGACCATGTCCACCGGGGAGCTGTTTTTT. Protein product: CSASRTMSTGELFF.

The CDR3 nucleotides read TGTGCCAGCAGCCCTACGACCATAATCCAAGAGACCCAGTACTTC. This translates into CASSPTTIIQETQYF. The chain carries TRBV11-3 and TRBJ2-5, with no clear D. Trimming removed 5 bases from V and 1 base from J, with 14 bases in between. Looked up from germline, CDR1 is SGHNT and CDR2 is YENEEA. The CDR3 is made up of 15 amino acids.

The sample holds a few counts of this clonotype. The chain recombines TRBV7-2 with TRBJ1-4, with a weak D call TRBD1 (5 bases). This CDR3 is 14 amino acids long. Germline V gives CDR1 SGHTA, CDR2 FQGNSA. Trimming removed 5 bases at V and 5 bases at J, with 12 bases between. CDR3 sequence: CASSPQGLNEKLFF. CDR3 DNA: TGTGCCAGCAGCCCCCAGGGACTGAATGAAAAACTGTTTTTT. The full variable domain, with the rest looked up from reference TRBV7-2 and TRBJ1-4, is GAGVSQSPSNKVTEKGKDVELRCDPISGHTALYWYRQSLGQGLEFLIYFQGNSAPDKSGLPSDRFSAERTGGSVSTLTIQRTQQEDSAVYLCASSPQGLNEKLFFGSGTQLSVL.

In its sample, this clonotype was seen once. The J gene is TRBJ2-6, the V gene TRBV4-1; tentatively, D is TRBD1 (6 bases). This CDR3 has 17 residues. Germline CDR1 and CDR2: MGHRA and YSYEKL. Between the trimmed V and J ends, which lost 0 bases and 4 bases, there was a span of 13 bases. The CDR3 DNA reads TGCGCCAGCAGCCAAGATTGGGCCAGGGGAGGGGCCAACGTCCTGACTTTC. Its translation: CASSQDWARGGANVLTF.

This chain connects TRBV19 to TRBJ2-7, with 9 bases matching TRBD1. Germline V gives CDR1 LNHDA, CDR2 SQIVND (reference sequence). After removal of 4 bases from V and 3 bases from J, the junction contained 7 bases not matched to a gene. The CDR3 covers 15 residues. CDR3 sequence: CASSNPTGGNYEQYF. Written as DNA, the CDR3 is TGTGCCAGTAGTAACCCCACAGGGGGCAACTACGAGCAGTACTTC.

This chain links TRBV10-1 with TRBJ2-2; D might be TRBD1 (5 bases). The CDR3 is made up of 13 amino acids. CDR1 WNHNN and CDR2 SYGVQD come from the germline V gene (reference sequence). Deletions cut 3 bases from V and 5 bases from J, with 7 bases between. CDR3: CASSDPGTGELFF. In DNA form, the CDR3 reads TGCGCCAGCAGTGACCCAGGGACCGGGGAGCTGTTTTTT.

This chain uses TRBV6-1 with TRBJ1-1; D is uncertain. This CDR3 is built from 14 residues. Germline V gene lookup returns CDR1 MNHNS and CDR2 SASEGT. V gave up 4 bases and J gave up 13 bases, with 22 bases separating them. In DNA, the CDR3 is TGTGCCAGCAGTGTCAGAAACGAAGGGAGGGATGGTTTCTTT. Its protein product is CASSVRNEGRDGFF.

This clonotype was recorded a few times. The chain couples TRBV20-1 to TRBJ2-3; possible D gene TRBD2, 5 bases. V lost 3 bases, J lost 4 bases, and 14 bases lay in between. This CDR3 has 14 amino acids. The germline CDR1 and CDR2 sequences are DFQATT and SNEGSKA (reference sequence). As DNA, the CDR3 is TGCAGTGCTAGGGTAGGACTCGGGTCAGATACGCAGTATTTT. Translating it yields CSARVGLGSDTQYF.

The rearrangement uses TRBV5-1 and TRBJ1-1; 8 bases are a match to TRBD1. CDR3 size: 14 residues. Germline V gene data show CDR1 as SGHRS and CDR2 as YFSETQ. The ends lost 4 bases at V and 4 bases at J; junction bases unmatched: 6. The CDR3: CASSLTTGGTEAFF. Here the CDR3 DNA reads TGCGCCAGCAGCCTCACAACAGGGGGCACTGAAGCTTTCTTT.

This clonotype was seen more than once but under ten times. The chain is built from TRBV6-1 and TRBJ1-2; weak D call: TRBD1 (5 bases). Trimming pared 4 bases from V and 4 bases from J, leaving 13 bases between. This CDR3 spans 14 amino acids. Germline V gene sequence: CDR1 MNHNS, CDR2 SASEGT. The DNA of the CDR3 is TGTGCCAGCAGTGCAGGACACTTGATCTATGGCTACACCTTC. Amino acid sequence: CASSAGHLIYGYTF.

J is TRBJ1-2 and V is TRBV20-1; TRBD1 might be the D (5 bases). This CDR3 has 10 amino acids. Trimming took off 5 bases at V and 6 bases at J, with 7 bases between the two ends. CDR1 and CDR2 (germline): DFQATT, SNEGSKA (reference sequence). CDR3 amino acids: CSAPGDGYTF. Here the CDR3 DNA reads TGCAGTGCTCCGGGGGATGGCTACACCTTC.

A note on this clonotype: The junction departs from germline at one end; a sequencing error may be responsible. This chain connects TRBV30 to TRBJ1-2, with 7 nucleotides matching TRBD1. In germline, CDR1 is GTSNPN, CDR2 SVGIG (reference sequence). The CDR3 contains 14 residues. The CDR3 bases are TGTGCCTGGAGTGTGACAGGGCTTAACTATGGCCACACCTTC. This translates into CAWSVTGLNYGHTF.

This clonotype has a single count. V usage is TRBV6-5 and J usage is TRBJ1-2, with D uncertain. CDR1 is MNHEY, CDR2 SVGAGI, per germline. Trimming stripped 2 bases from V and 2 bases from J, with 6 bases between. This CDR3 spans 13 amino acids. CDR3 in DNA: TGTGCCAGCAGTTACGACGGGAACTATGGCTACACCTTC. It specifies CASSYDGNYGYTF.